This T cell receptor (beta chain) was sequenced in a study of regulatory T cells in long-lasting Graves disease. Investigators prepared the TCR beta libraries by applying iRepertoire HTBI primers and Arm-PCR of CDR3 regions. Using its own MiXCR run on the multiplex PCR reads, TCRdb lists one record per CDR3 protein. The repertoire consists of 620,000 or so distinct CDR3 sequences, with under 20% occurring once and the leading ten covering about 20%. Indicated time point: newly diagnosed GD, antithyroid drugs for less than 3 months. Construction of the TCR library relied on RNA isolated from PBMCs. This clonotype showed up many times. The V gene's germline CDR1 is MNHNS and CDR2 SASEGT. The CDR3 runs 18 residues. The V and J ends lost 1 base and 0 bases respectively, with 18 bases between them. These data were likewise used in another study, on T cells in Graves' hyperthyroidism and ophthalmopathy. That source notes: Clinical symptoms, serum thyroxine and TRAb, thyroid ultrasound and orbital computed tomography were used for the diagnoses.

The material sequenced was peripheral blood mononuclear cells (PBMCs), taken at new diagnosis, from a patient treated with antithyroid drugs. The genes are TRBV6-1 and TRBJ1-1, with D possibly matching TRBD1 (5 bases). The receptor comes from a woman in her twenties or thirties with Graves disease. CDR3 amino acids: CASSEVGLGDFMNTEAFF. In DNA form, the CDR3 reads TGTGCCAGCAGTGAAGTTGGGCTTGGGGACTTCATGAACACTGAAGCTTTCTTT.